This T cell receptor beta chain is from a study of graft-versus-host responses after intestinal transplantation. The V segment lost 0 bases and the J segment 3 bases; nucleotides outside the gene matches: 6. The CDR3 is 16 residues long. CDR1 and CDR2 (germline): SGHRS, YFSETQ. Data came from immunoSEQ multiplex PCR; TCRdb stores just in-frame clones and leaves some out. Here the sample spans 4,600 or so clones, approximately 30% being singletons. Sequencing was performed on alloreactive CD4+ T cells from a mixed lymphocyte reaction culture, taken before intestinal transplant. Subset reported: CFSE-low proliferating T cells sorted from approximately six-day pre-transplant mixed lymphocyte reaction (GvH or HvG direction). The receptor was derived from a human patient who received an intestinal transplant. The chain has TRBV5-1 and TRBJ1-5, with 7 bases matching TRBD1. DNA of the CDR3: TGCGCCAGCAGCTTGGGGCCGGGACAGATCAATCAGCCCCAGCATTTT. Translation: CASSLGPGQINQPQHF.